What follows are 12 T cell receptor beta chains derived from one specimen sequenced in a study of T-cell memory formation after mild COVID-19. TCRdb independently ran MiXCR on the 5' RACE reads; one entry per CDR3 protein. The sample has 400,000 to 500,000 distinct CDR3 sequences; about 20% are singletons. Sequencing used PBMCs or a T cell subset sorted from them (not recorded which). The receptors derive from a man between 18 and 29 years old who had mild COVID-19 (a few samples of this study predate the infection). Cell type and time point are not known.

The chain combines TRBV4-1 with TRBJ2-2; D call uncertain. The CDR3 extends over 12 amino acids. CDR1 and CDR2 (germline): MGHRA, YSYEKL. Trimming stripped 4 bases from V and 7 bases from J, with 7 bases between. The DNA for the CDR3 is TGCGCCAGCAGCCCGTCTAGCGGGGAGCTGTTTTTT. Its protein is CASSPSSGELFF.

This clonotype showed up just a few times. The rearrangement links TRBV5-1 to TRBJ2-5; 8 bases are a match to TRBD2. The ends lost 0 bases at V and 4 bases at J; junction bases unmatched: 5. CDR3 size: 15 residues. Germline assignment: CDR1 SGHRS and CDR2 YFSETQ. This CDR3 reads CASSLAGTRAETQYF. The CDR3 DNA follows: TGCGCCAGCAGCTTGGCCGGGACTAGAGCAGAGACCCAGTACTTC.

The V gene is TRBV18, the J gene TRBJ2-7; weak D call: TRBD1 (7 bases). The CDR3 covers 14 residues. The germline gives CDR1 KGHSH, CDR2 LQKENI. Trimming removed 6 bases at V and 7 bases at J, with 19 bases between. This CDR3 reads CASSPRPQGGEQYV. In nucleotides, the CDR3 is TGTGCCAGCTCCCCAAGGCCTCAGGGGGGAGAGCAGTACGTC.

The chain recombines TRBV6-5 with TRBJ2-7, with 10 nucleotides matching TRBD1. V trimming: 5 bases; J trimming: 5 bases; junction bases outside the gene matches: 12. The CDR3 contains 16 residues. The germline V gene encodes CDR1 MNHEY and CDR2 SVGAGI. As DNA, the CDR3 is TGTGCCAGCAGTACGAGCCGGACAGGGGGATTGGACGAGCAGTACTTC. Translating gives CASSTSRTGGLDEQYF.

The table lists this clonotype with many counts. The J gene is TRBJ1-1, the V gene TRBV5-1; D gene ambiguous. The CDR3 extends over 13 amino acids. V lost 0 bases to trimming and J lost 1 base, with 4 bases between them. Per germline, CDR1 SGHRS and CDR2 YFSETQ. The CDR3: CASSLDPNTEAFF. CDR3 sequence (DNA): TGCGCCAGCAGCTTGGACCCGAACACTGAAGCTTTCTTT.

The V and J genes are TRBV7-2 and TRBJ2-4, with D possibly TRBD1 on 5 matching bases. V lost 2 bases and J lost 2, with 16 bases in between. CDR1 is SGHTA, CDR2 FQGNSA, per germline. The CDR3 has 17 amino acids. The CDR3 sequence: CASSLRQGPLSKNIQYF. CDR3 bases: TGTGCCAGCAGCTTACGGCAGGGTCCCCTCTCCAAAAACATTCAGTACTTC.

V is TRBV6-6 and J is TRBJ2-5, with a tentative D call TRBD2 (5 bases). V was clipped by 2 bases and J by 5 bases, with 9 bases between them. The CDR3 runs to 13 residues. Germline V gene lookup returns CDR1 MNHNY and CDR2 SVGAGI (reference sequence). This CDR3 reads CASSYVGLETQYF. The DNA of the CDR3 is TGTGCCAGCAGTTACGTCGGACTCGAGACCCAGTACTTC.

This clonotype was seen only a few times. The chain recombines TRBV12-3 or TRBV12-4 with TRBJ1-3, with D possibly TRBD1 on 5 matching bases. V lost 7 bases to trimming and J lost 4 bases, with 14 bases between them. This CDR3 spans 14 amino acids. Written as DNA, the CDR3 is TGTGCCAGCACCCTCAGGGTTGGAGGAAACACCATATATTTT. Amino acids: CASTLRVGGNTIYF.

This clonotype was picked up a small number of times. V usage is TRBV23-1 and J usage is TRBJ2-5; perhaps TRBD2 as D (6 bases). TRBV23-1 is labeled an ORF, and its function is uncertain. V lost 0 bases and J lost 5, with 13 bases in between. The CDR3 extends over 15 amino acids. The CDR3 protein is CASSQSAREVETQYF. For the CDR3, the DNA is TGCGCCAGCAGTCAATCGGCCAGGGAGGTGGAGACCCAGTACTTC.

V gene TRBV11-2 combines with J gene TRBJ1-1; tentatively, D is TRBD1 (6 bases). Germline V gene sequence: CDR1 SGHAT, CDR2 FQNNGV. The CDR3 consists of 16 residues. The V and J ends lost 5 bases and 1 base respectively, with 17 bases between them. Written as DNA, the CDR3 is TGTGCCAGCAGCCAACGACCCCGGGGGCGGAACACTGAAGCTTTCTTT. Translation: CASSQRPRGRNTEAFF.

This clonotype was recorded a few times. The chain combines TRBV5-1 with TRBJ2-7; 12 nucleotides align to TRBD2. V trimming: 5 bases; J trimming: 4 bases; junction bases outside the gene matches: 4. The germline V gene has CDR1 SGHRS and CDR2 YFSETQ. CDR3 size: 14 residues. Here the CDR3 DNA reads TGCGCCAGCAGGATAACTAGCGGGGGGTACGAGCAGTACTTC. It is translated as CASRITSGGYEQYF.

This chain joins TRBV5-1 and TRBJ1-6; D not resolved. The germline V gene encodes CDR1 SGHRS and CDR2 YFSETQ. V was pared by 3 bases and J by 10 bases, with 11 bases between. CDR3 size: 13 residues. The CDR3 loop is CASSSDPGSPLHF. Here the CDR3 DNA reads TGCGCCAGCAGCTCAGACCCCGGATCACCCCTCCACTTT.